The 12 T cell receptor beta chains below were found in one sample sequenced in a study of blood T cell repertoires in COVID-19. Data came from immunoSEQ multiplex PCR; TCRdb stores just in-frame clones and leaves some out. Of about 110,000 clones listed, 85% are singletons. Sequenced input: peripheral blood. The receptors shown here come from a human donor in a cohort sampled during active COVID-19.

The rearrangement joins TRBV6-5 to TRBJ2-3; a possible D gene is TRBD1 (7 bases). This CDR3 has 14 residues. The germline CDR1 and CDR2 sequences are MNHEY and SVGAGI. Trimming shortened V by 2 bases and J by 4 bases, and 10 bases separated the two germline ends. CDR3 bases: TGTGCCAGCAGTTACACAGGGGAGGCAGATACGCAGTATTTT. Translating it yields CASSYTGEADTQYF.

This chain uses TRBV19 with TRBJ2-1, with TRBD1 matching 8 bases. The ends lost 7 bases at V and 1 base at J; junction bases unmatched: 3. This CDR3 comprises 14 residues. Germline CDR1 and CDR2: LNHDA and SQIVND (reference sequence). In DNA form, the CDR3 reads TGTGCCAGTAAATGGGACAGGTCCTACAATGAGCAGTTCTTC. This gives the protein CASKWDRSYNEQFF.

The chain employs TRBV7-2 and TRBJ1-1, with 9 positions matching TRBD1. This CDR3 is 15 amino acids long. Germline assignment: CDR1 SGHTA and CDR2 FQGNSA. The V and J ends lost 4 bases and 1 base, in that order; junction bases with no gene match: 4. The CDR3: CASSSGQGRNTEAFF. CDR3 sequence (DNA): TGTGCCAGCAGCTCCGGACAGGGGAGGAACACTGAAGCTTTCTTT.

The chain combines TRBV19 with TRBJ1-1, with unresolved D. The CDR3 is 14 amino acids. V shed 8 bases and J shed 3 bases, with 16 bases lying between them. CDR1 is LNHDA, CDR2 SQIVND, per germline (reference sequence). The CDR3 DNA reads TGTGCCAGTCTCCGCCCCCTTCGGGACACTGAAGCTTTCTTT. This encodes CASLRPLRDTEAFF. The full variable domain, in which reference TRBV19 and TRBJ1-1 provide the parts outside the CDR3, is DGGITQSPKYLFRKEGQNVTLSCEQNLNHDAMYWYRQDPGQGLRLIYYSQIVNDFQKGDIAEGYSVSREKKESFPLTVTSAQKNPTAFYLCASLRPLRDTEAFFGQGTRLTVV.

V usage is TRBV25-1 and J usage is TRBJ2-7, with 7 bases aligning to TRBD1. CDR3 size: 14 residues. The ends lost 1 base at V and 0 bases at J; junction bases unmatched: 0. CDR1 MGHDK and CDR2 SYGVNS come from the germline V gene. The DNA for the CDR3 is TGTGCCAGCAGTGAATGGGACAGCTCCTACGAGCAGTACTTC. Protein product: CASSEWDSSYEQYF.

The chain uses TRBV19 and TRBJ2-7, with 7 nucleotides matching TRBD1. V was pared by 5 bases and J by 2 bases, with 12 bases of the junction left unmatched. The CDR3 runs to 16 residues. Germline V gene lookup returns CDR1 LNHDA and CDR2 SQIVND (reference sequence). The CDR3 protein is CASSSLGDRGTYEQYF. The CDR3 nucleotides read TGTGCCAGTAGTTCCCTGGGGGACAGAGGGACCTACGAGCAGTACTTC. The whole variable domain, remainder taken from reference TRBV19 and TRBJ2-7, is DGGITQSPKYLFRKEGQNVTLSCEQNLNHDAMYWYRQDPGQGLRLIYYSQIVNDFQKGDIAEGYSVSREKKESFPLTVTSAQKNPTAFYLCASSSLGDRGTYEQYFGPGTRLTVT.

This chain connects TRBV28 to TRBJ2-1; TRBD2 matches at 8 bases. V trimming: 5 bases; J trimming: 5 bases; junction bases outside the gene matches: 11. This CDR3 contains 16 residues. The germline gives CDR1 MDHEN, CDR2 SYDVKM. CDR3 region: CASSQSASGGNNEQFF. The CDR3 DNA reads TGTGCCAGCAGTCAATCCGCAAGCGGGGGCAACAATGAGCAGTTCTTC.

The J gene is TRBJ1-1, the V gene TRBV10-3, with D perhaps matching TRBD1 (6 bases). Germline CDR1 reads ENHRY; CDR2 reads SYGVKD. This CDR3 region has 14 residues. V was cut by 10 bases and J by 1 base, with 16 bases left in between. In nucleotides, the CDR3 is TGTGCCACCTTACAGGGCTCCGGGAACACTGAAGCTTTCTTT. This encodes CATLQGSGNTEAFF.

This clone has just one count. This chain links TRBV7-7 with TRBJ2-5, with D perhaps TRBD2 (5 bases). V lost 1 base and J lost 2, with 8 bases in between. Germline CDR1 SSHAT, CDR2 FNYEAQ (reference sequence). There are 14 residues in the CDR3. The chain's CDR3 is CASSLDSGQETQYF. DNA of the CDR3: TGTGCCAGCAGCTTAGACTCGGGGCAAGAGACCCAGTACTTC.

V usage is TRBV6-1 and J usage is TRBJ2-7; 8 bases match TRBD2. The V gene end was trimmed by 5 bases and the J gene end by 3 bases; junction bases not matched to a gene: 6. The V gene's germline CDR1 is MNHNS and CDR2 SASEGT. This CDR3 has 14 residues. The CDR3 coding sequence is TGTGCCAGCAGTAGGAGCGGGGGCCACTACGAGCAGTACTTC. This encodes CASSRSGGHYEQYF.

This rearrangement joins TRBV5-4 to TRBJ1-4; TRBD1 is a possible D gene (6 bases). CDR3 length: 15 amino acids. Between the trimmed V and J ends, which lost 0 bases and 6 bases, there was a span of 12 bases. CDR1 and CDR2 (germline): SGHNT, YYREEE (reference sequence). For the CDR3, the DNA is TGTGCCAGCAGCTTGGACACAGGGAGCCATGAAAAACTGTTTTTT. This gives the protein CASSLDTGSHEKLFF.

The table lists this clone with a few counts. This rearrangement joins TRBV5-4 to TRBJ2-1, with TRBD1 identical over 8 bases. Germline CDR1 and CDR2: SGHNT and YYREEE (reference sequence). The CDR3 contains 14 residues. V lost 2 bases and J lost 7; bases outside the gene matches: 5. CDR3 coding DNA: TGTGCCAGCAGCTTCGGACAGGGTCGGAATGAGCAGTTCTTC. It translates to CASSFGQGRNEQFF.